These 27 T cell receptor beta chains were sequenced from one sample in a study of shared clonotypes between healthy human individuals. The method was immunoSEQ multiplex PCR; TCRdb's version includes in-frame clones alone and lacks a portion of them. Of about 1 million clones in the sample, roughly 70% were seen once. Sequences were obtained from memory CD4+ T cells sorted from blood. The subset is: CD45RA-negative fraction. Receptors were obtained from a young man in good health.

This chain uses TRBV5-1 with TRBJ1-3; no definite D call. V was shortened by 5 bases and J by 2 bases, with 8 bases between the two germline ends. Germline lookup yields CDR1 SGHRS and CDR2 YFSETQ. CDR3 length: 13 residues. CDR3 loop: CASRLGTGNTIYF. The DNA of the CDR3 is TGCGCCAGCAGGCTAGGAACTGGAAACACCATATATTTT.

The chain recombines TRBV7-3 with TRBJ2-3; 7 bases are shared with TRBD1. Trimming removed 5 bases from V and 6 bases from J; junction bases left unmatched: 5. Germline V gene data show CDR1 as SGHTA and CDR2 as FQGTGA. CDR3 size: 13 residues. CDR3 bases: TGTGCCAGCAGCGGGGACAGAATGGATACGCAGTATTTT. Translation gives CASSGDRMDTQYF.

V usage is TRBV7-2 and J usage is TRBJ1-2; D is ambiguous. V was trimmed by 1 base and J by 3 bases, leaving 12 bases between them. The CDR3 covers 15 residues. Germline CDR1 is SGHTA and CDR2 is FQGNSA. CDR3 region: CASSLGSGMDYGYTF. For the CDR3, the DNA is TGTGCCAGCAGCTTAGGATCTGGGATGGACTATGGCTACACCTTC.

V usage is TRBV19 and J usage is TRBJ2-2; TRBD2 agrees at 12 bases. The CDR3 contains 17 residues. J was trimmed by 4 bases and V by 4 bases; bases with no gene match: 7. CDR1 LNHDA and CDR2 SQIVND come from the germline V gene (reference sequence). The CDR3 bases are TGTGCCAGTAGTACGACTAGCGGGAGCAGGTTCACCGGGGAGCTGTTTTTT. This gives the protein CASSTTSGSRFTGELFF. The variable domain in full, completed from reference TRBV19 and TRBJ2-2, reads DGGITQSPKYLFRKEGQNVTLSCEQNLNHDAMYWYRQDPGQGLRLIYYSQIVNDFQKGDIAEGYSVSREKKESFPLTVTSAQKNPTAFYLCASSTTSGSRFTGELFFGEGSRLTVL.

Worth noting for this clone: The sample contains more than one DNA sequence encoding this CDR3. V gene TRBV7-9 combines with J gene TRBJ2-3; 11 nucleotides align to TRBD2. The V and J ends lost 5 bases and 3 bases, in that order; junction bases with no gene match: 4. The CDR3 covers 15 residues. Germline-derived CDR1 and CDR2 are SEHNR and FQNEAQ (reference sequence). The CDR3 DNA is TGTGCCAGCAGCCGGGGGACTAGCGGTACAGATACGCAGTATTTT. Translation: CASSRGTSGTDTQYF.

This rearrangement joins TRBV7-8 to TRBJ2-5, with TRBD1 matching 7 bases. The CDR3 runs 15 residues. The V gene end was trimmed by 5 bases and the J gene end by 1 base; junction bases not matched to a gene: 7. CDR1 and CDR2 (germline): SGHVS, FQNEAQ. CDR3 nucleotides: TGTGCCAGCAGCCTAAGACAGGGAGTCCAAGAGACCCAGTACTTC. Translated: CASSLRQGVQETQYF.

The chain employs TRBV5-4 and TRBJ2-2; weak D call: TRBD1 (6 bases). Trimming took off 4 bases at V and 7 bases at J, with 17 bases between the two ends. Germline-derived CDR1 and CDR2 are SGHNT and YYREEE (reference sequence). The CDR3 consists of 15 residues. Here the CDR3 DNA reads TGTGCCAGCAGCAACCCACAGGGACGGAACGGGGAGCTGTTTTTT. This encodes CASSNPQGRNGELFF.

V usage is TRBV5-1 and J usage is TRBJ2-5; 10 bases align to TRBD1. The CDR3 runs to 15 residues. The trim removed 3 bases at V and 4 bases at J, leaving 6 bases unmatched. From germline, CDR1 is SGHRS and CDR2 YFSETQ. The CDR3 DNA sequence: TGCGCCAGCAGCTCCGGGACAGGGGTCACAGAGACCCAGTACTTC. It is translated as CASSSGTGVTETQYF.

The rearrangement uses TRBV14 and TRBJ2-2, with D possibly being TRBD1 or TRBD2 (5 bases each). V lost 4 bases, J lost 2 bases, and 20 bases lay in between. The CDR3 is made up of 18 amino acids. Per germline, CDR1 SGHDN and CDR2 FVKESK. The CDR3 DNA sequence: TGTGCCAGCAGCCCAATAGGAGGACACCTAGTTAACACCGGGGAGCTGTTTTTT. Its translation is CASSPIGGHLVNTGELFF.

The genes are TRBV14 and TRBJ1-2; D gene unclear. The CDR3 length is 13 residues. Germline V gene sequence: CDR1 SGHDN, CDR2 FVKESK. Trimming took 6 bases from V and 4 from J, leaving 12 bases between them. The CDR3 nucleotides are TGTGCCAGCAGTCCCCGGTACGGCTATGGCTACACCTTC. Translation gives CASSPRYGYGYTF.

This clone occurred a few times. This chain uses TRBV7-2 with TRBJ2-1; D gene uncertain. The CDR3 runs to 15 residues. Trimming left V 1 base short and J 0 bases short, with 7 bases between. Germline V gene data show CDR1 as SGHTA and CDR2 as FQGNSA. CDR3 in amino acids: CASSLDARSYNEQFF. CDR3 nucleotide sequence: TGTGCCAGCAGCTTAGACGCTCGCTCCTACAATGAGCAGTTCTTC.

This rearrangement joins TRBV7-2 to TRBJ2-7; D is tentatively TRBD1 or TRBD2 (6 bases each). V shed 4 bases and J shed 6 bases, with 16 bases lying between them. The CDR3 spans 14 residues. In germline, CDR1 is SGHTA, CDR2 FQGNSA. The CDR3: CASSYPGTGAEQYF. The CDR3 nucleotides are TGTGCCAGCAGCTACCCCGGGACGGGGGCCGAGCAGTACTTC.

The V call is TRBV6-5, the J call TRBJ2-7; D gene uncertain. Germline V gives CDR1 MNHEY, CDR2 SVGAGI. The V and J ends lost 10 bases and 11 bases respectively, with 21 bases between them. The CDR3 spans 12 residues. The CDR3 DNA reads as TGTGCCACCGGCCGCTTGGGTGGGCCTGAGTACTTC. It is translated as CATGRLGGPEYF.

The gene calls are TRBV5-4 and TRBJ2-5; TRBD1 matches at 7 bases. Looked up from germline, CDR1 is SGHNT and CDR2 is YYREEE (reference sequence). This CDR3 comprises 15 residues. V trimming: 2 bases; J trimming: 2 bases; junction bases outside the gene matches: 6. CDR3: CASSFNRGVQETQYF. Here the CDR3 DNA reads TGTGCCAGCAGCTTCAACAGGGGAGTTCAAGAGACCCAGTACTTC.

Comments on this clone: Other nucleotide sequences in the sample specify the same CDR3. The DNA of the CDR3 is TGTGCCAGCTCACCAGATGGTAATACTGAAGCTTTCTTT. The encoded protein is CASSPDGNTEAFF. The chain links TRBV18 to TRBJ1-1; D remains ambiguous. The CDR3 has 13 residues. V lost 2 bases and J lost 5, with 9 bases in between. Germline CDR1 reads KGHSH; CDR2 reads LQKENI.

This chain joins TRBV6-6 and TRBJ2-3, with no clear D. V was shortened by 8 bases and J by 5 bases, with 2 bases between the two germline ends. The length of the CDR3 is 9 residues. Germline CDR1 and CDR2: MNHNY and SVGAGI (reference sequence). The CDR3 sequence: CASGDTQYF. CDR3 coding DNA: TGTGCCAGCGGAGATACGCAGTATTTT.

The table lists this clone with a few counts. The chain combines TRBV27 with TRBJ2-1; 7 bases agree with TRBD2. The CDR3 extends over 17 amino acids. Germline V gives CDR1 MNHEY, CDR2 SMNVEV (reference sequence). V was clipped by 8 bases and J by 0 bases; unmatched bases: 13. CDR3 residues: CASGHGGGRSSYNEQFF. In DNA, the CDR3 is TGTGCCAGCGGCCATGGGGGAGGGCGGAGCTCCTACAATGAGCAGTTCTTC.

To note about this clone: The same CDR3 can be traced to other DNA sequences in this sample. The chain joins TRBV11-2 to TRBJ2-5; D unclear. This CDR3 contains 13 residues. Germline assignment: CDR1 SGHAT and CDR2 FQNNGV. V shed 3 bases and J shed 2 bases, with 7 bases lying between them. CDR3 residues: CASSFSHQETQYF. In DNA form, the CDR3 reads TGTGCCAGCAGCTTCAGTCATCAAGAGACCCAGTACTTC.

The rearrangement joins TRBV18 to TRBJ2-5; D gene ambiguous. The CDR3 is made up of 15 amino acids. Germline CDR1 reads KGHSH; CDR2 reads LQKENI. The ends were cut back, 1 base at V and 4 bases at J, with 13 bases in the middle. This chain's CDR3 is CASSPQARKGETQYF. The CDR3 nucleotides are TGTGCCAGCTCACCACAGGCACGGAAGGGAGAGACCCAGTACTTC.

The gene calls are TRBV7-2 and TRBJ2-4; 8 bases are shared with TRBD1. In germline, CDR1 is SGHTA, CDR2 FQGNSA. This CDR3 region has 13 residues. The ends lost 5 bases at V and 9 bases at J; junction bases unmatched: 6. The chain's CDR3 is CASSESRGLIQYF. In DNA form, the CDR3 reads TGTGCCAGCAGCGAGTCCAGGGGGCTCATTCAGTACTTC.

The genes are TRBV14 and TRBJ1-4; D gene uncertain. This CDR3 has 16 amino acids. V was cut by 1 base and J by 8 bases, with 17 bases left in between. Germline CDR1 and CDR2: SGHDN and FVKESK. CDR3 coding DNA: TGTGCCAGCAGCCAAGTCGGAGGAGCCATTGGGGAAAAACTGTTTTTT. As protein: CASSQVGGAIGEKLFF.

The sample holds one count of this clone. This chain joins TRBV28 and TRBJ1-2, with D possibly matching TRBD1 (5 bases). The germline CDR1 and CDR2 sequences are MDHEN and SYDVKM. The CDR3 length is 16 residues. Trimming cost V 5 bases and J 2 bases, with 18 bases left between them. CDR3 amino acids: CASSPPAGRGNYGYTF. The CDR3 DNA reads TGTGCCAGCAGTCCTCCGGCAGGGCGGGGGAACTATGGCTACACCTTC.

The table lists this clone with a few counts. The chain carries TRBV30 and TRBJ1-5; the D is unclear. The germline CDR1 and CDR2 sequences are GTSNPN and SVGIG (reference sequence). The CDR3 spans 15 residues. Trimming took off 2 bases at V and 0 bases at J, with 11 bases between the two ends. The DNA of the CDR3 is TGTGCCTGGAGTCCCGGACTCAGTAGCAATCAGCCCCAGCATTTT. Amino acids: CAWSPGLSSNQPQHF.

The chain uses TRBV11-1 and TRBJ2-7; no definite D call. Germline CDR1 is SGHAT and CDR2 is FQDESV (reference sequence). Trimming stripped 7 bases from V and 5 bases from J, with 15 bases between. The CDR3 is made up of 13 amino acids. CDR3 sequence reads: CASTHTDRDEQYF. In DNA, the CDR3 is TGTGCCAGCACCCACACCGATAGGGACGAGCAGTACTTC.

V and J are TRBV5-1 and TRBJ2-5; 11 nucleotides align to TRBD2. The junction had 9 bases not matched to a gene; V was cut back by 2 bases and J by 6 bases. From germline, CDR1 is SGHRS and CDR2 YFSETQ. The CDR3 is 16 residues long. Here the CDR3 DNA reads TGCGCCAGCAGCTTTATTAGCGGGGGGGCCCCGAAGACCCAGTACTTC. This gives the protein CASSFISGGAPKTQYF.

The chain combines TRBV18 with TRBJ1-2; TRBD1 might be the D (6 bases). Germline CDR1 and CDR2: KGHSH and LQKENI. The CDR3 has 15 residues. V was pared by 5 bases and J by 5 bases, with 18 bases between. This chain's CDR3 is CASSEGQGRVYGYTF. CDR3 coding DNA: TGTGCCAGCTCAGAAGGCCAGGGGAGGGTATATGGCTACACCTTC.

V usage is TRBV10-3 and J usage is TRBJ1-4, with 8 bases that match TRBD1. Germline lookup yields CDR1 ENHRY and CDR2 SYGVKD. Trimming removed 10 bases from V and 4 bases from J; junction bases left unmatched: 5. The CDR3 totals 13 residues. The CDR3 reads CATGGRGNEKLFF. In DNA form, the CDR3 reads TGTGCCACAGGGGGCCGGGGTAATGAAAAACTGTTTTTT.